This is a list of T cell receptor beta chains from one sample in a study of Graves' ophthalmopathy and Graves' hyperthyroidism. One entry per CDR3 protein, called by TCRdb with MiXCR from the multiplex PCR reads. The sample lists 650,000 to 900,000 distinct CDR3 sequences; 40% were seen once. Source material: peripheral blood. Source of these receptors: an adult man with Graves' ophthalmopathy. CDR3s include the opening cysteine and the closing phenylalanine or tryptophan. A D gene is named only where the DNA matches it firmly. Rows give clone size only sometimes, using once, few, many, or a class for an expanded clone.

J gene,V gene,D gene,clone size,CDR3 protein,CDR3 DNA
TRBJ2-2,TRBV7-9,NA,many,CASTFLGTLGTGELFF,TGTGCCAGCACCTTTTTGGGCACGCTAGGCACCGGGGAGCTGTTTTTT
TRBJ2-5,TRBV7-6,TRBD1,NA,CASSLKASGTGETQYF,TGTGCCAGCAGCTTAAAAGCTTCCGGGACAGGGGAGACCCAGTACTTC
TRBJ1-1,TRBV7-2,NA,few,CASSPDQNMNTEAFF,TGTGCCAGCAGCCCAGACCAGAACATGAACACTGAAGCTTTCTTT
TRBJ2-7,TRBV29-1,NA,NA,CSVEVRGGRGEQYF,TGCAGCGTTGAAGTTCGAGGGGGGCGCGGGGAGCAGTACTTC
TRBJ2-2,TRBV7-3,TRBD2,few,CASSSLAGTGELFF,TGTGCCAGCAGCTCGCTAGCGGGGACCGGGGAGCTGTTTTTT
TRBJ1-5,TRBV20-1,NA,few,CSARNLWGQPQHF,TGCAGTGCTAGGAATTTGTGGGGTCAGCCCCAGCATTTT
TRBJ2-5,TRBV25-1,NA,few,CASSLVGADQETQYF,TGTGCCAGCAGCTTGGTAGGGGCGGACCAAGAGACCCAGTACTTC
TRBJ1-6,TRBV4-2,TRBD1,NA,CASSQGRQGFSPLHF,TGTGCCAGCAGCCAAGGGAGACAGGGCTTTTCACCCCTCCACTTT
TRBJ2-7,TRBV7-9,NA,NA,CATGREGYEQYF,TGTGCCACCGGAAGGGAAGGCTACGAGCAGTACTTC
TRBJ1-5,TRBV28,NA,NA,CASSLGLADNQPQHF,TGTGCCAGCAGTTTAGGTTTGGCAGATAATCAGCCCCAGCATTTT
TRBJ1-1,TRBV29-1,TRBD1,many,CSVDPGQGAEAFF,TGCAGCGTTGATCCAGGACAGGGTGCTGAAGCTTTCTTT
TRBJ1-4,TRBV2,NA,NA,CALDSQSSEKLFF,TGTGCCTTGGACAGTCAGTCGAGTGAAAAACTGTTTTTT
TRBJ2-5,TRBV20-1,NA,NA,CSATGQRQETQYF,TGCAGTGCTACCGGACAGCGACAAGAGACCCAGTACTTC
TRBJ1-4,TRBV7-9,NA,few,CASSLGIGSGNEKLFF,TGTGCCAGCAGCTTAGGTATTGGATCGGGTAATGAAAAACTGTTTTTT
TRBJ2-7,TRBV4-2,NA,many,CASSQSSSSYEQYF,TGTGCCAGCAGCCAGTCTAGTAGCTCCTACGAGCAGTACTTC
TRBJ1-1,TRBV19,NA,once,CAGSVDKNTEAFF,TGTGCCGGTAGTGTGGACAAGAACACTGAAGCTTTCTTT
TRBJ2-7,TRBV7-9,TRBD1,NA,CASSSLQGNSYEQYF,TGTGCCAGCAGCTCACTACAGGGGAACTCCTACGAGCAGTACTTC
TRBJ2-5,TRBV19,NA,NA,CASSTPGQGVKRETQDF,TGTGCCAGTAGTACACCGGGACAGGGTGTAAAGCGGGAGACCCAGGACTTC
TRBJ2-7,TRBV15,TRBD2,many,CATSRTGTSGSEQYF,TGTGCCACCAGCAGGACCGGGACTAGCGGGTCGGAGCAGTACTTC
TRBJ2-7,TRBV15,NA,NA,CATSIDRIDEQYF,TGTGCCACCAGCATCGACAGGATAGACGAGCAGTACTTC
TRBJ2-7,TRBV10-2,NA,NA,CASRMDRAYEQYF,TGTGCCAGCAGGATGGACAGAGCCTACGAGCAGTACTTC
TRBJ1-3,TRBV6-5,NA,NA,CASSNEASGNTIYF,TGTGCCAGCAGTAATGAGGCCTCTGGAAACACCATATATTTT
TRBJ1-2,TRBV20-1,NA,few,CSAPTANYGYTF,TGCAGTGCCCCTACAGCGAACTATGGCTACACCTTC